This TCR beta chain was captured by sequencing in a study of blood T cell repertoires in COVID-19. V gave up 5 bases and J gave up 4 bases; unmatched junction bases: 10. This CDR3 comprises 17 residues. Germline V gene data show CDR1 as KGHSH and CDR2 as LQKENI. Sequenced by immunoSEQ multiplex PCR; TCRdb stores in-frame clones only, minus some. The sample includes a few hundred thousand clones, almost 90% of them seen just once. This rearrangement joins TRBV18 to TRBJ2-1; TRBD2 matches 11 bases. The specimen sequenced was PBMCs or T cells enriched from blood (not recorded which). The TCR comes from a woman aged 18-35 years with acute COVID-19. CDR3 sequence reads: CASSGRPGTSGYNEQFF. As DNA, the CDR3 is TGTGCCAGCTCAGGTAGACCGGGGACTAGCGGTTACAATGAGCAGTTCTTC. The full variable domain, its missing parts supplied by reference TRBV18 and TRBJ2-1, is NAGVMQNPRHLVRRRGQEARLRCSPMKGHSHVYWYRQLPEEGLKFMVYLQKENIIDESGMPKERFSAEFPKEGPSILRIQQVVRGDSAAYFCASSGRPGTSGYNEQFFGPGTRLTVL.